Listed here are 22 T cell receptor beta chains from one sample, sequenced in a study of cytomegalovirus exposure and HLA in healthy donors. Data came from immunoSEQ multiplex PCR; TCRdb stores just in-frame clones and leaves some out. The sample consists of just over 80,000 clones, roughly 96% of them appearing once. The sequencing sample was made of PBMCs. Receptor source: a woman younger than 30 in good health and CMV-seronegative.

The CDR3 nucleotides read TGTGCCCTAGGACTAGCGGGAGTCGAGCAGTACTTC. It specifies CALGLAGVEQYF. J is TRBJ2-7 and V is TRBV2; 13 positions match TRBD2. Per the germline V gene, CDR1 is SNHLY and CDR2 is FYNNEI. This CDR3 is built from 12 residues. J lost 6 bases, V lost 11 bases, and 4 bases had no gene match.

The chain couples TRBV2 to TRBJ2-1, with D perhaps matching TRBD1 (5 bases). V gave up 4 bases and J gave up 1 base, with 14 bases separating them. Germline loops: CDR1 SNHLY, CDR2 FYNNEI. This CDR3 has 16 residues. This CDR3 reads CASSAGSWQSYNEQFF. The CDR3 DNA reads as TGTGCCAGCAGTGCAGGGTCGTGGCAGTCCTACAATGAGCAGTTCTTC. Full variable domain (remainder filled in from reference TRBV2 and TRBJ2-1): EPEVTQTPSHQVTQMGQEVILRCVPISNHLYFYWYRQILGQKVEFLVSFYNNEISEKSEIFDDQFSVERPDGSNFTLKIRSTKLEDSAMYFCASSAGSWQSYNEQFFGPGTRLTVL.

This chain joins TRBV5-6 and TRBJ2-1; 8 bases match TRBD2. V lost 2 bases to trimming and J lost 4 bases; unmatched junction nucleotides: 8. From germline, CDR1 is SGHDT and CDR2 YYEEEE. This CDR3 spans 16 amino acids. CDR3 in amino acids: CASSFGASGFYNEQFF. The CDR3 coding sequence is TGTGCCAGCAGCTTTGGGGCTAGCGGGTTTTACAATGAGCAGTTCTTC.

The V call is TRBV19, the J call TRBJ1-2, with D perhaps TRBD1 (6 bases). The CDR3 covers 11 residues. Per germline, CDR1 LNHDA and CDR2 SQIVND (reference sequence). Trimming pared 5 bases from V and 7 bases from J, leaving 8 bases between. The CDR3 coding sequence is TGTGCCAGTAGTGACAGGTTTGGCTACACCTTC. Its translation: CASSDRFGYTF.

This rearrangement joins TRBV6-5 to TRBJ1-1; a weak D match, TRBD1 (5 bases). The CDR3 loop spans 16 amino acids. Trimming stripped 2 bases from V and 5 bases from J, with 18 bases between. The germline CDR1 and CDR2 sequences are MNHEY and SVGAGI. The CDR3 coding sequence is TGTGCCAGCAGTTACCAGTCTGGCGGGGCCCTGACTGAAGCTTTCTTT. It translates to CASSYQSGGALTEAFF.

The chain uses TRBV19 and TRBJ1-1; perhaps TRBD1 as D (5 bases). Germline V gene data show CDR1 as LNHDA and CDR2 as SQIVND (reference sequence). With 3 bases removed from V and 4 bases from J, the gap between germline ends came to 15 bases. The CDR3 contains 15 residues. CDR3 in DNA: TGTGCCAGTAGTATTAGTTGGGGACTCGGCACTGAAGCTTTCTTT. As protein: CASSISWGLGTEAFF. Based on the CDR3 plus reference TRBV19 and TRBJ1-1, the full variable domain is DGGITQSPKYLFRKEGQNVTLSCEQNLNHDAMYWYRQDPGQGLRLIYYSQIVNDFQKGDIAEGYSVSREKKESFPLTVTSAQKNPTAFYLCASSISWGLGTEAFFGQGTRLTVV.

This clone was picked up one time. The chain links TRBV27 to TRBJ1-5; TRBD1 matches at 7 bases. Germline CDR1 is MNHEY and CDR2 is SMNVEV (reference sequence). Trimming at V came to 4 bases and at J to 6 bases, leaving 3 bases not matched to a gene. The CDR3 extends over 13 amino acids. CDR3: CASSYRGGQPQHF. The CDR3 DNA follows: TGTGCCAGCAGTTACAGGGGAGGTCAGCCCCAGCATTTT.

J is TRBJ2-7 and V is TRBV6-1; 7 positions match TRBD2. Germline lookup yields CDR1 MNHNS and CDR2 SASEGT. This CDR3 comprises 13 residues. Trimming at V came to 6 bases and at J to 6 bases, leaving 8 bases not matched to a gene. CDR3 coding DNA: TGTGCCAGCAGCCTAGCGGACGCTCCCGAGCAGTACTTC. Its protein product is CASSLADAPEQYF.

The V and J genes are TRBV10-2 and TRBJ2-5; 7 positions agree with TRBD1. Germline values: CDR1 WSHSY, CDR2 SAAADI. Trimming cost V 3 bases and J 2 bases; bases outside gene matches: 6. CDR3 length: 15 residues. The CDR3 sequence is CASSEIGQEQETQYF. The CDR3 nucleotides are TGCGCCAGCAGTGAAATAGGACAGGAACAAGAGACCCAGTACTTC.

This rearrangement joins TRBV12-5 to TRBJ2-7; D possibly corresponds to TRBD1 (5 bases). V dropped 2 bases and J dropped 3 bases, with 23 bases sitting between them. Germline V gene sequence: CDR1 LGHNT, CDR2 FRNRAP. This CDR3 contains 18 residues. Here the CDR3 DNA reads TGTGCTAGTGGTTTGTCCCCCGGTTTTGACAGAATGGTCTACGAGCAGTACTTC. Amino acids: CASGLSPGFDRMVYEQYF. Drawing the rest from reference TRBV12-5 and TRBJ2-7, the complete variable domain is DARVTQTPRHKVTEMGQEVTMRCQPILGHNTVFWYRQTMMQGLELLAYFRNRAPLDDSGMPKDRFSAEMPDATLATLKIQPSEPRDSAVYFCASGLSPGFDRMVYEQYFGPGTRLTVT.

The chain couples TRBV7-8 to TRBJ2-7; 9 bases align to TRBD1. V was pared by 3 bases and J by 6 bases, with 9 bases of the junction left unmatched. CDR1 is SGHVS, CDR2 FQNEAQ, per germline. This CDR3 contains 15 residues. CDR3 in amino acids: CASSFPTGTGIEQYF. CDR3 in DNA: TGTGCCAGCAGCTTTCCGACAGGGACAGGGATCGAGCAGTACTTC.

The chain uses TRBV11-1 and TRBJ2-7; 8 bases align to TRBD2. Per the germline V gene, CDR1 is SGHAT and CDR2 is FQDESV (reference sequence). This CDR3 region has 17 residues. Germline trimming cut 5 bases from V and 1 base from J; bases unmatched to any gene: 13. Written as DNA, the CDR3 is TGTGCCAGCAGCCCGCTCGGGGCTAGCGGGCCTTCCTACGAGCAGTACTTC. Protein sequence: CASSPLGASGPSYEQYF.

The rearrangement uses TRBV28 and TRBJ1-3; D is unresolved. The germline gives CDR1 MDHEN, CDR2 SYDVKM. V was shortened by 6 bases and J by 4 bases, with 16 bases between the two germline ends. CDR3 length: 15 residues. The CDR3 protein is CASSLRSLRGNTIYF. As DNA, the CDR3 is TGTGCCAGCAGCCTACGATCGCTTAGAGGAAACACCATATATTTT.

Written as DNA, the CDR3 is TGTGCCAGCAGCCGGGACAGACCTAACACTGAAGCTTTCTTT. Protein: CASSRDRPNTEAFF. This chain uses TRBV7-2 with TRBJ1-1; 7 bases match TRBD1. The CDR3 totals 14 residues. V lost 5 bases to trimming and J lost 2 bases; unmatched junction nucleotides: 5. The germline V gene encodes CDR1 SGHTA and CDR2 FQGNSA.

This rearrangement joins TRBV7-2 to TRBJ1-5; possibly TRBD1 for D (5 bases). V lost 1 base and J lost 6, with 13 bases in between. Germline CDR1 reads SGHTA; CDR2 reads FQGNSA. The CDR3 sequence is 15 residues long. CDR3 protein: CASSLEWAGGQPQHF. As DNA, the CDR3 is TGTGCCAGCAGCTTAGAGTGGGCCGGGGGTCAGCCCCAGCATTTT. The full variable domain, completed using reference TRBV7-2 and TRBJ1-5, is GAGVSQSPSNKVTEKGKDVELRCDPISGHTALYWYRQSLGQGLEFLIYFQGNSAPDKSGLPSDRFSAERTGGSVSTLTIQRTQQEDSAVYLCASSLEWAGGQPQHFGDGTRLSIL.

The CDR3 coding sequence is TGTGCCAGCAGCCCAACCTCAGATGGCTACACCTTC. This gives the protein CASSPTSDGYTF. This chain uses TRBV7-9 with TRBJ1-2; D not certain. Trimming pared 5 bases from V and 6 bases from J, leaving 10 bases between. CDR3 size: 12 residues. The germline CDR1 and CDR2 sequences are SEHNR and FQNEAQ (reference sequence).

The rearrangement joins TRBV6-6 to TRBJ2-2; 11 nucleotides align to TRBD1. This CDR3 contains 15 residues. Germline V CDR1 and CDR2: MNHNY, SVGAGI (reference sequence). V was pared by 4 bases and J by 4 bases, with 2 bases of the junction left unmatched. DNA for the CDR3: TGTGCCAGCAGTTGGGGGACAGGGGGCACCGGGGAGCTGTTTTTT. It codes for CASSWGTGGTGELFF.

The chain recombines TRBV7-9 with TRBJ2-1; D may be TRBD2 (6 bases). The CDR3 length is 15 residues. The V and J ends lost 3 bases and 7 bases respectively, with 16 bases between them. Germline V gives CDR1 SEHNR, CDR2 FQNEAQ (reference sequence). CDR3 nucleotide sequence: TGTGCCAGCAGCTTTCAGAGACTAGGTACTAATGAGCAGTTCTTC. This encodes CASSFQRLGTNEQFF.

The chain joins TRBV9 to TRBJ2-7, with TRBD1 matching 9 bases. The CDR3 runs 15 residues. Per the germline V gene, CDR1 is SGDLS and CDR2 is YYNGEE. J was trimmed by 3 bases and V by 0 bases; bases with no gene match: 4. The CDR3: CASSVGVGQGYEQYF. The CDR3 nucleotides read TGTGCCAGCAGCGTAGGAGTGGGACAGGGCTACGAGCAGTACTTC.

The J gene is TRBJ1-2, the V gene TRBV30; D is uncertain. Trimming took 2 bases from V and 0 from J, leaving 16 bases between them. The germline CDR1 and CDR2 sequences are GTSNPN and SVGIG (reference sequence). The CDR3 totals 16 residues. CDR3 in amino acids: CAWSLPTTYTNYGYTF. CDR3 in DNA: TGTGCCTGGAGTTTGCCGACGACTTACACTAACTATGGCTACACCTTC.

The CDR3 sequence: CASSPRLAGGRGDTQYF. Written as DNA, the CDR3 is TGTGCCAGCTCGCCAAGACTAGCGGGGGGTCGCGGGGATACGCAGTATTTT. The chain has TRBV18 and TRBJ2-3; the match to TRBD2 covers 13 bases. V was pared by 6 bases and J by 6 bases, with 12 bases of the junction left unmatched. The CDR3 loop spans 17 amino acids. Germline CDR1 is KGHSH and CDR2 is LQKENI.

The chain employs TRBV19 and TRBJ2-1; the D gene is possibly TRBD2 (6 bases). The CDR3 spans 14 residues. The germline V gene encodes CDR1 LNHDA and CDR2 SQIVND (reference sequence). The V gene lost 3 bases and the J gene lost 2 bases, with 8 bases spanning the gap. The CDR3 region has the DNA TGTGCCAGTAGTATCTCGGGAGCCTACAATGAGCAGTTCTTC. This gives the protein CASSISGAYNEQFF.